The sequence of this T cell receptor beta chain was determined in a study of shared clonotypes between healthy human individuals. Study-level points and caveats: The naive CD4 repertoires of several donors were compared, and about 5% of clonotypes were shared.

Naive CD8 cells lacked CD45RO and underwent positive selection for CCR7, leaving out terminally differentiated effector memory CD45RA+ cells. Data came from immunoSEQ multiplex PCR; TCRdb stores just in-frame clones and leaves some out. The table includes 650,000 to 800,000 clones, about 92% detected once. This clone was seen only once. Its antigen is unknown. This clonotype originated in a young man in good health. Sequencing was done on a sample of naive CD8+ T cells sorted from blood.

The CDR3 region is CASSRRQGRDPVNYGYTF. The CDR3 DNA reads TGTGCCAGTAGCAGAAGACAGGGGCGAGATCCCGTTAACTATGGCTACACCTTC. J is TRBJ1-2 and V is TRBV19, with 8 positions matching TRBD1. Germline lookup yields CDR1 LNHDA and CDR2 SQIVND (reference sequence). The junction had 16 bases not matched to a gene; V was cut back by 6 bases and J by 1 base. The CDR3 is 18 residues long. The whole variable domain, filled in from reference TRBV19 and TRBJ1-2, reads DGGITQSPKYLFRKEGQNVTLSCEQNLNHDAMYWYRQDPGQGLRLIYYSQIVNDFQKGDIAEGYSVSREKKESFPLTVTSAQKNPTAFYLCASSRRQGRDPVNYGYTFGSGTRLTVV.